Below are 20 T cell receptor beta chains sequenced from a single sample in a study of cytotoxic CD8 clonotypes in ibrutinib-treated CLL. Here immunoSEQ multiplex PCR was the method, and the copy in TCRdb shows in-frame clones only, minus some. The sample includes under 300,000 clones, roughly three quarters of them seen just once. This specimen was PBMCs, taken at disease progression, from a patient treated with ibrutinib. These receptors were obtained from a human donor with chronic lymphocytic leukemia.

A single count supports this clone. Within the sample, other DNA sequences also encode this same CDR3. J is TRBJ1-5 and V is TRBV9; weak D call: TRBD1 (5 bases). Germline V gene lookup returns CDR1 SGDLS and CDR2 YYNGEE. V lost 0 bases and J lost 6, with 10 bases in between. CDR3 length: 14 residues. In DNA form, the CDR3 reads TGTGCCAGCAGCGTAGGGCAGGGCCCTCAGCCCCAGCATTTT. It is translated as CASSVGQGPQPQHF.

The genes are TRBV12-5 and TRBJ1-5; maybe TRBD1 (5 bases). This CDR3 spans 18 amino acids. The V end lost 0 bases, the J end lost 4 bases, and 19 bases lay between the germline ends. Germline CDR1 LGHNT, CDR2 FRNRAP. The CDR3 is CASGLVLFGHEGNQPQHF. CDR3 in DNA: TGTGCTAGTGGTTTGGTACTGTTCGGACATGAAGGGAATCAGCCCCAGCATTTT.

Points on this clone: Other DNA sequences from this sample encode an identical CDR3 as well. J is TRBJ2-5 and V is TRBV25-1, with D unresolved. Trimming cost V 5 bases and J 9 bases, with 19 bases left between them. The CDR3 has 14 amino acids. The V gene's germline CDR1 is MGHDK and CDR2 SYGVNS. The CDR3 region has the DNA TGTGCCAGCAGTCCCGTACGGCGATTCGCGGCCCAGTACTTC. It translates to CASSPVRRFAAQYF. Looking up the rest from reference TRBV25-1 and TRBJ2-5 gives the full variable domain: EADIYQTPRYLVIGTGKKITLECSQTMGHDKMYWYQQDPGMELHLIHYSYGVNSTEKGDLSSESTVSRIRTEHFPLTLESARPSHTSQYLCASSPVRRFAAQYFGPGTRLLVL.

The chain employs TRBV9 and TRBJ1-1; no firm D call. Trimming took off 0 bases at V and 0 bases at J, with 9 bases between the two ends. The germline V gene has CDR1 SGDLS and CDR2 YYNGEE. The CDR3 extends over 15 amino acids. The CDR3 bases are TGTGCCAGCAGCGTAGTCGGCAGCATGAACACTGAAGCTTTCTTT. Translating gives CASSVVGSMNTEAFF.

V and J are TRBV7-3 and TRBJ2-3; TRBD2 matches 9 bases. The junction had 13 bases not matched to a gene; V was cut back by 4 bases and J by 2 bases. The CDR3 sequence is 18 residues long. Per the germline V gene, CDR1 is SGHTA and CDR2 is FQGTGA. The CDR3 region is CASSSRGQRGDFTDTQYF. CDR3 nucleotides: TGTGCCAGCAGCTCTAGGGGTCAGCGGGGGGACTTCACAGATACGCAGTATTTT.

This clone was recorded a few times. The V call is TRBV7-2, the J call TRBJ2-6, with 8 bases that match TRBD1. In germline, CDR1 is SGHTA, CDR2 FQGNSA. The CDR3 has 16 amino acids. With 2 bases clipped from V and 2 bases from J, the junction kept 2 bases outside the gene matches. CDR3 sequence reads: CASSLQGAPGANVLTF. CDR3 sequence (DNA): TGTGCCAGCAGCTTACAGGGGGCGCCTGGGGCCAACGTCCTGACTTTC.

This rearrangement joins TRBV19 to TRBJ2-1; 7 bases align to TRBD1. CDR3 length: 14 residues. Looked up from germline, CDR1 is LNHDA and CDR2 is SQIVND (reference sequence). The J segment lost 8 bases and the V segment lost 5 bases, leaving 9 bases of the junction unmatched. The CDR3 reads CASSGRQGSDEQFF. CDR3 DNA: TGTGCCAGTAGTGGAAGACAGGGTAGCGATGAGCAGTTCTTC.

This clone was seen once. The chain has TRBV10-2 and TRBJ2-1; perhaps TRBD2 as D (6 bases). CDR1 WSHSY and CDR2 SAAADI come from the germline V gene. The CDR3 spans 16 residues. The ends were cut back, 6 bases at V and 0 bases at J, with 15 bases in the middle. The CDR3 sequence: CASRRGGTVSYNEQFF. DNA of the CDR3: TGCGCCAGCAGGCGTGGGGGGACGGTCTCCTACAATGAGCAGTTCTTC.

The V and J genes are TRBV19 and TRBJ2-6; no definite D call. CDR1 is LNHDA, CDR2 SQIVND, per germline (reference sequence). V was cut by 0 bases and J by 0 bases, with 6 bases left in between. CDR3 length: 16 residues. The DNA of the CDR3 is TGTGCCAGTAGTATAGATACCAACTCTGGGGCCAACGTCCTGACTTTC. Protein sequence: CASSIDTNSGANVLTF.

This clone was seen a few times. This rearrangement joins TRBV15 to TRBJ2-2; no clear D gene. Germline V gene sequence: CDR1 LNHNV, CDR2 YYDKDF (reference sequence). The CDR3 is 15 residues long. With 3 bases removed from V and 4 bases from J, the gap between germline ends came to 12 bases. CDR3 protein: CATSSASVATGELFF. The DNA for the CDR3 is TGTGCCACCAGCAGCGCCTCCGTGGCCACCGGGGAGCTGTTTTTT.

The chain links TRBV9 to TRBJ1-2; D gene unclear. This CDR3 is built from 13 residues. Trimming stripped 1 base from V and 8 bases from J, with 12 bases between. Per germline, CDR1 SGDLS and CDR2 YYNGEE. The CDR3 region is CASSVPPNAGYTF. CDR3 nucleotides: TGTGCCAGCAGCGTACCCCCAAACGCAGGCTACACCTTC.

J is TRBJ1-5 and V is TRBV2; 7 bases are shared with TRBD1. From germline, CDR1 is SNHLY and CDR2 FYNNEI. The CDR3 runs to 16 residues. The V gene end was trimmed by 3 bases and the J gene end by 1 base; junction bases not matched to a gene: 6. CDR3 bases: TGTGCCAGCAGTGACACAGGGGTATTGAGCAATCAGCCCCAGCATTTT. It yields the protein CASSDTGVLSNQPQHF.

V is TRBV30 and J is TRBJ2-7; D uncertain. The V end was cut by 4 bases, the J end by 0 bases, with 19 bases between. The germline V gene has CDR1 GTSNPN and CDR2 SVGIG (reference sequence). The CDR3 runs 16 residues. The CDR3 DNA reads TGTGCCTGGATCGAACCCTTGCCCCTAAGCTCCTACGAGCAGTACTTC. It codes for CAWIEPLPLSSYEQYF.

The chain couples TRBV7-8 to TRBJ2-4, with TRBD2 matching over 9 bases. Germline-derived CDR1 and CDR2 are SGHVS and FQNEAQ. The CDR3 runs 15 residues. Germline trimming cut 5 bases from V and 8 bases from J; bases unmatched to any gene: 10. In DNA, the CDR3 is TGTGCCAGCAGCCAGACAAGCGGGAGGAGTGACATTCAGTACTTC. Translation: CASSQTSGRSDIQYF. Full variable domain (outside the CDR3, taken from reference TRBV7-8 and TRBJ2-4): GAGVSQSPRYKVAKRGQDVALRCDPISGHVSLFWYQQALGQGPEFLTYFQNEAQLDKSGLPSDRFFAERPEGSVSTLKIQRTQQEDSAVYLCASSQTSGRSDIQYFGAGTRLSVL.

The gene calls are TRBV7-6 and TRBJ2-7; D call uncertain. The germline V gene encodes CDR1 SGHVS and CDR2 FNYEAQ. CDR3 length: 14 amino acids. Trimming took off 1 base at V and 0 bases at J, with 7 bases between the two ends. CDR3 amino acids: CASSLEHSSYEQYF. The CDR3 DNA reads TGTGCCAGCAGCTTAGAACACAGCTCCTACGAGCAGTACTTC.

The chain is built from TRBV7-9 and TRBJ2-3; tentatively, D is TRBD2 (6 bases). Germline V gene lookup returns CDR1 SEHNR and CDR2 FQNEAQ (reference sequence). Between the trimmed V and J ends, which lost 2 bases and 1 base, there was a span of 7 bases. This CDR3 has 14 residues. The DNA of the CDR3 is TGTGCCAGCAGCTTACTAGCGCGCACAGATACGCAGTATTTT. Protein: CASSLLARTDTQYF.

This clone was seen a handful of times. Here the CDR3 DNA reads TGTGCCAGCAGTGTAACGGGGGACTATGGCTACACCTTC. This codes for CASSVTGDYGYTF. The V call is TRBV6-1, the J call TRBJ1-2; perhaps TRBD1 as D (5 bases). The CDR3 contains 13 residues. The V end was cut by 4 bases, the J end by 3 bases, with 9 bases between. CDR1 and CDR2 (germline): MNHNS, SASEGT.

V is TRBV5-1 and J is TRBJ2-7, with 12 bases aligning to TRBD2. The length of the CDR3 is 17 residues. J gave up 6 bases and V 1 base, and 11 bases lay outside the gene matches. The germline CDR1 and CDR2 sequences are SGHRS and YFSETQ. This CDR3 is CASSLYGLAGGPVEQYF. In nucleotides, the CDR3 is TGCGCCAGCAGCTTGTATGGGCTAGCGGGGGGGCCGGTCGAGCAGTACTTC. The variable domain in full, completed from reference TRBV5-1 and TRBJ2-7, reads KAGVTQTPRYLIKTRGQQVTLSCSPISGHRSVSWYQQTPGQGLQFLFEYFSETQRNKGNFPGRFSGRQFSNSRSEMNVSTLELGDSALYLCASSLYGLAGGPVEQYFGPGTRLTVT.

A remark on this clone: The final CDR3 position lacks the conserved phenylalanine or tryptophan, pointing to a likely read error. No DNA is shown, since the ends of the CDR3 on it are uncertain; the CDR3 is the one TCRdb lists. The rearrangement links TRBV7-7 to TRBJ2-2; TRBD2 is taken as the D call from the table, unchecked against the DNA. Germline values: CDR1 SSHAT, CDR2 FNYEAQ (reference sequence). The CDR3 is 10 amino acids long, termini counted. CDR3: CASSPGGGLV.

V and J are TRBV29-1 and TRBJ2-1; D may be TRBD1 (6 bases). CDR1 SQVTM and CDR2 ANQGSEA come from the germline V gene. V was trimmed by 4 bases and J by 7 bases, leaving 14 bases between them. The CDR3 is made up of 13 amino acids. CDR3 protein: CSVGRGARNEQFF. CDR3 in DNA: TGCAGCGTTGGCAGGGGTGCGAGAAATGAGCAGTTCTTC.